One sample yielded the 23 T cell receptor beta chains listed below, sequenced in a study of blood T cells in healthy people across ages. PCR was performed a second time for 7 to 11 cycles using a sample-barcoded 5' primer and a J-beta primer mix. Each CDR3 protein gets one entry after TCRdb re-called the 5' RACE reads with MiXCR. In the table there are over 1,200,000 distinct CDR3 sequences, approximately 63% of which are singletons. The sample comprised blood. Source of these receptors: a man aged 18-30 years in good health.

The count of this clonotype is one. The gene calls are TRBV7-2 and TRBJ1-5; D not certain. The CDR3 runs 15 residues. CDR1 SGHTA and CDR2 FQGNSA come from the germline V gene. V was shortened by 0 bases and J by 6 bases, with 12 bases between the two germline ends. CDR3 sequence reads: CASSLAGGGVQPQHF. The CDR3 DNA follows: TGTGCCAGCAGCTTAGCGGGAGGCGGTGTTCAGCCCCAGCATTTT.

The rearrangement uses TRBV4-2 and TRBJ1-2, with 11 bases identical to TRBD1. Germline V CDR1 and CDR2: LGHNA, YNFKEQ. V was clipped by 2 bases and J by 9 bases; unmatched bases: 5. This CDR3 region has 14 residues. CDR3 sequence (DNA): TGTGCCAGCAGCCAACAAAGGACAGGGGGCAGCTACACCTTC. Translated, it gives CASSQQRTGGSYTF.

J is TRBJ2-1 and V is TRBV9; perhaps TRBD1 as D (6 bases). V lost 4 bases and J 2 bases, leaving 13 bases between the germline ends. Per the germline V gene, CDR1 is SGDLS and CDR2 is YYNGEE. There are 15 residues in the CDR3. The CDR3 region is CASSIQGRTYNEQFF. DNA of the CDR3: TGTGCCAGCAGCATACAGGGTAGGACCTACAATGAGCAGTTCTTC.

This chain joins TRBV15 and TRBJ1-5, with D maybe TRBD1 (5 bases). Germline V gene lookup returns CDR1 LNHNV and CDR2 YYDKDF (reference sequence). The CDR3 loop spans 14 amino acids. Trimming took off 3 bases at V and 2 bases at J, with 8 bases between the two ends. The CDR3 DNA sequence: TGTGCCACCAGCAGCGACAGAGGCAATCAGCCCCAGCATTTT. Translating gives CATSSDRGNQPQHF.

The CDR3 spells CATSRGQGKNIQYF. In DNA, the CDR3 is TGTGCCACCAGTAGGGGACAGGGCAAAAACATTCAGTACTTC. The chain carries TRBV15 and TRBJ2-4, with TRBD1 identical over 9 bases. This CDR3 is 14 amino acids long. Germline assignment: CDR1 LNHNV and CDR2 YYDKDF (reference sequence). Germline trimming cut 6 bases from V and 3 bases from J; bases unmatched to any gene: 3.

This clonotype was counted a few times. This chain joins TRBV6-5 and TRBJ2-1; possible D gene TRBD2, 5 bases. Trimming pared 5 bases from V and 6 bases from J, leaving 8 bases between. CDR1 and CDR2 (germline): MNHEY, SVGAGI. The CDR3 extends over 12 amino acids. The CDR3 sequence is CASSNEGNEQFF. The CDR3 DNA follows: TGTGCCAGCAGTAATGAGGGCAATGAGCAGTTCTTC.

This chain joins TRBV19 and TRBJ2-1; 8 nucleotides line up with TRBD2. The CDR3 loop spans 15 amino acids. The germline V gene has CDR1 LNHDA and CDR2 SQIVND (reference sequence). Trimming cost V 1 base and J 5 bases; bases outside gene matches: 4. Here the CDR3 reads CASSIGGGNHNEQFF. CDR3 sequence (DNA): TGTGCCAGTAGTATAGGCGGGGGGAACCACAATGAGCAGTTCTTC.

The CDR3 protein is CASSLSASGDTGELFF. CDR3 nucleotide sequence: TGTGCCAGCAGCTTATCGGCTAGCGGGGACACCGGGGAGCTGTTTTTT. This sequence joins TRBV7-2 and TRBJ2-2; TRBD2 matches 9 bases. This CDR3 contains 16 residues. The trim removed 2 bases at V and 3 bases at J, leaving 4 bases unmatched. Per germline, CDR1 SGHTA and CDR2 FQGNSA.

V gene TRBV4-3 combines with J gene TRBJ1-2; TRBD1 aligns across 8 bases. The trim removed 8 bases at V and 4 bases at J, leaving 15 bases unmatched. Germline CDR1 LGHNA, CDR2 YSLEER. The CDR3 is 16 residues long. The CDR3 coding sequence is TGCGCCAGCTCTAGACAGGGGACAGGCGATCGCTATGGCTACACCTTC. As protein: CASSRQGTGDRYGYTF.

DNA for the CDR3: TGTGCCAGCAGCCCGATACGACTGGGCAGGATCAAACCCTCTGAAGCTTTCTTT. It is translated as CASSPIRLGRIKPSEAFF. The chain couples TRBV7-9 to TRBJ1-1; D gene uncertain. The CDR3 totals 18 residues. Germline V gene data show CDR1 as SEHNR and CDR2 as FQNEAQ (reference sequence). V lost 5 bases and J lost 6, with 28 bases in between. Full variable domain (missing parts from reference TRBV7-9 and TRBJ1-1): DTGVSQNPRHKITKRGQNVTFRCDPISEHNRLYWYRQTLGQGPEFLTYFQNEAQLEKSRLLSDRFSAERPKGSFSTLEIQRTEQGDSAMYLCASSPIRLGRIKPSEAFFGQGTRLTVV.

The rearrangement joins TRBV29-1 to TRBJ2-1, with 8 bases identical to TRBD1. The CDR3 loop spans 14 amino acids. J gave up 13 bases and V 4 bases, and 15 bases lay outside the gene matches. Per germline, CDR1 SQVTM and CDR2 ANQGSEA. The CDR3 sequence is CSVGRDRLGETQFF. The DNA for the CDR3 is TGCAGCGTTGGCCGGGACAGGCTAGGGGAGACCCAGTTCTTC.

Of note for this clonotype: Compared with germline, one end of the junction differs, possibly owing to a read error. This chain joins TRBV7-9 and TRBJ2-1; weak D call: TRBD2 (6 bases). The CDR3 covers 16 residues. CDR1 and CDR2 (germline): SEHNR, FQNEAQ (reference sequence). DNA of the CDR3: TGTGCCAGCAGCTTAGCATGGGGAGGCTCCTACAATGGGCAGTTCTTC. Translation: CASSLAWGGSYNGQFF.

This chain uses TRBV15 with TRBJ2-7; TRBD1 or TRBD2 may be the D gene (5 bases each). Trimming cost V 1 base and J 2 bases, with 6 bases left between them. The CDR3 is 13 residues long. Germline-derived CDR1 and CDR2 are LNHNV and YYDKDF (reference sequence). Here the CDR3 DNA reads TGTGCCACCAGCAGAGGGGACCCCTACGAGCAGTACTTC. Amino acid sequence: CATSRGDPYEQYF.

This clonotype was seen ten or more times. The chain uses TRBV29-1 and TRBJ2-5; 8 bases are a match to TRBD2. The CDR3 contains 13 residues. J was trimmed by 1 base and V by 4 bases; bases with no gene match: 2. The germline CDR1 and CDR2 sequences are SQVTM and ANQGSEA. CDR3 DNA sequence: TGCAGCGTTGTTCTAGCGGGCCAAGAGACCCAGTACTTC. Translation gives CSVVLAGQETQYF.

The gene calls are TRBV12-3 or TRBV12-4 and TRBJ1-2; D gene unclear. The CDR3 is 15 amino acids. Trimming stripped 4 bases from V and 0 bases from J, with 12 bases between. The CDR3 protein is CASSWPWGTNYGYTF. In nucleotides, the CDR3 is TGTGCCAGCAGTTGGCCCTGGGGAACTAACTATGGCTACACCTTC.

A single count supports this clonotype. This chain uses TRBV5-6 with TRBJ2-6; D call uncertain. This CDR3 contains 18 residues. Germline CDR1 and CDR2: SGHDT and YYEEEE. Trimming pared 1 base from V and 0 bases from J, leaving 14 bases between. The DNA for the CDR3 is TGTGCCAGCAGCTTGCCCCGCCCAGGAAGCTCTGGGGCCAACGTCCTGACTTTC. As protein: CASSLPRPGSSGANVLTF.

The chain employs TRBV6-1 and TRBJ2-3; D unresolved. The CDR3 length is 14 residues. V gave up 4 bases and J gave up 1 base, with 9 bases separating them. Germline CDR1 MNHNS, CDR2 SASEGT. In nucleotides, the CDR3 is TGTGCCAGCAGTGGAGCATTTCGCACAGATACGCAGTATTTT. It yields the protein CASSGAFRTDTQYF.

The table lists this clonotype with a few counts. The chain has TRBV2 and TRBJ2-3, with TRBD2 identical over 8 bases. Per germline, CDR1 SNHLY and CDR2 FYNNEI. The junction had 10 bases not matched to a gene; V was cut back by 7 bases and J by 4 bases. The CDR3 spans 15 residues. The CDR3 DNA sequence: TGTGCCAGCATATTGAGGAGCGGGAGTTCAGATACGCAGTATTTT. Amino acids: CASILRSGSSDTQYF.

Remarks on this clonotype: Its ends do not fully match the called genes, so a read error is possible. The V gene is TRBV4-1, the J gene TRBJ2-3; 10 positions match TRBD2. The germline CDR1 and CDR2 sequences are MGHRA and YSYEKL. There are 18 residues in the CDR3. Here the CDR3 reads CAGSPNSERGGLINTQYF. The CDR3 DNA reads TGCGCCGGCAGCCCCAATTCGGAGCGGGGGGGCCTTATAAATACGCAGTATTTT.

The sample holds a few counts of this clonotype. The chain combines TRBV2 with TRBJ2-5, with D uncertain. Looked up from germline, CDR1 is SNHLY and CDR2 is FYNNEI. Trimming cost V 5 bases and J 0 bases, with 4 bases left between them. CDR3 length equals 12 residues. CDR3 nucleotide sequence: TGTGCCAGCAGTCGACACCAAGAGACCCAGTACTTC. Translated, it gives CASSRHQETQYF.

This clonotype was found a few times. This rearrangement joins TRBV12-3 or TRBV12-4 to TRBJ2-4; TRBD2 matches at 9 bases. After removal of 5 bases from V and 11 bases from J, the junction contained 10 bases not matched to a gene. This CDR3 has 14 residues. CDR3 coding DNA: TGTGCCAGCAGTACAGGGACTAGCCTTTTTCTTCAGTACTTC. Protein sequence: CASSTGTSLFLQYF.

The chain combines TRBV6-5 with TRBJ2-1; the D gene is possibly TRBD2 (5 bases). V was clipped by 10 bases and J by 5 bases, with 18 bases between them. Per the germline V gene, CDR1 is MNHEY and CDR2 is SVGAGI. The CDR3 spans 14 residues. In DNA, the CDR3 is TGTGCCACCCGGGATGGGCTGGAAAACAATGAGCAGTTCTTC. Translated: CATRDGLENNEQFF.

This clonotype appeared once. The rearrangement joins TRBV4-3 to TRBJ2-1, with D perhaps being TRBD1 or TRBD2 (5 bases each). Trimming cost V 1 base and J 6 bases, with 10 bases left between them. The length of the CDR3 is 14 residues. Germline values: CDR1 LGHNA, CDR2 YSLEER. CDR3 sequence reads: CASSQGDGGNEQFF. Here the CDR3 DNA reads TGCGCCAGCAGCCAAGGGGACGGTGGCAATGAGCAGTTCTTC.